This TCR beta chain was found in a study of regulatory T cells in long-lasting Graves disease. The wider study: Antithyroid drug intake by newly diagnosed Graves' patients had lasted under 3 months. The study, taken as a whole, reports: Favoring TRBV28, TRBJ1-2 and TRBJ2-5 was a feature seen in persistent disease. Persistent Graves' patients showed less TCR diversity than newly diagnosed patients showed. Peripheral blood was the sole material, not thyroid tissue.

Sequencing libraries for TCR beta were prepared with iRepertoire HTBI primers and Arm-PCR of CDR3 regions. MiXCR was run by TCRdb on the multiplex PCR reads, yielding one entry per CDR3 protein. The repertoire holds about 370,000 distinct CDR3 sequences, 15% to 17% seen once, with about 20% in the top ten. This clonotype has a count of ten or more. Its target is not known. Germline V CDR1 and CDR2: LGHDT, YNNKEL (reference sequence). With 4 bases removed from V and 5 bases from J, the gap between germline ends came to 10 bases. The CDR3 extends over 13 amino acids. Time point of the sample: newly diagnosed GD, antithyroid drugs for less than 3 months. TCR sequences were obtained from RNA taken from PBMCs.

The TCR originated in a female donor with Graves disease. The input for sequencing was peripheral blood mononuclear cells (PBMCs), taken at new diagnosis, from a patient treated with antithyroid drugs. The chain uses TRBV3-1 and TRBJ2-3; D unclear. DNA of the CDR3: TGTGCCAGCAGCCGCATTCTTGGAGATACGCAGTATTTT. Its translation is CASSRILGDTQYF.